This T cell receptor beta chain was retrieved from a study of cytomegalovirus exposure and HLA in healthy donors. Study information: Out of about 190 million T cells, an earlier analysis found 117 million unique TCR beta sequences in total. Overall study results and limits: For presence/absence analyses, sequencing depth was assumed to be roughly uniform across donors. The authors later found most CMV-associated TCR beta chains appeared HLA-restricted.

At the time of sampling, donors were nominally healthy, though unrecorded immune exposures were likely. On this clone itself: Its target is not known.

CDR3 length equals 16 residues. Unmatched junction bases numbered 5, after V lost 0 bases and J lost 4 bases. CDR1 and CDR2 (germline): SGHRS, YFSETQ. This PCR relied on a set of 60 Vbeta primers and 13 Jbeta primers. Profiling relied on immunoSEQ multiplex PCR, and the TCRdb table lists in-frame clones only, not all of them. The profile covers about 200,000 clones, with 55% to 75% appearing a single time and less than 3% taken by the ten largest. Source material: PBMCs. The TCR sequence derives from a man in his forties in good health and CMV-seropositive. This chain links TRBV5-1 with TRBJ2-1; 9 positions match TRBD2. CDR3: CASSLDVAGAYNEQFF. Written as DNA, the CDR3 is TGCGCCAGCAGCTTGGATGTAGCGGGGGCGTACAATGAGCAGTTCTTC.